This T cell receptor (beta chain) was sequenced in a study of response to subunit inactivated influenza vaccine. TCRdb re-called the RT-PCR reads through MiXCR, storing one row per CDR3 protein. The sample contains 250,000 to 350,000 distinct CDR3 sequences, 22% of which appear only once. Germline-derived CDR1 and CDR2 are LGHDT and YNNKEL (reference sequence). Trimming left V 3 bases short and J 2 bases short, with 5 bases between. CDR3 size: 13 residues. General study findings and limits: With each seasonal influenza vaccination, the authors suggested, few new T cells are recruited.

As for this clonotype: Its cognate antigen is unknown.

This TCR derives from a man in his fifties or sixties who received an inactivated influenza vaccine. V and J are TRBV3-1 and TRBJ1-3; unclear D gene. Sequencing was performed on PBMCs from blood, taken approximately 20 months after vaccination. The CDR3 DNA sequence: TGTGCCAGCAGCCATAGGACTGGAAACACCATATATTTT. This sequence encodes CASSHRTGNTIYF.